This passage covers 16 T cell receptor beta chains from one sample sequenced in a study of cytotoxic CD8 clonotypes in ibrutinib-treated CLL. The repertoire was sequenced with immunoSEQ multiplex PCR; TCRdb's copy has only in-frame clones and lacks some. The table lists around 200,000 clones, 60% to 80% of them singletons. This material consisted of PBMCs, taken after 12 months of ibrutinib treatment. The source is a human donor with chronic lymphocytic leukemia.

The CDR3 sequence: CASSGLRSGANVLTF. CDR3 sequence (DNA): TGTGCCAGCAGCGGTTTAAGGTCTGGGGCCAACGTCCTGACTTTC. V gene TRBV5-6 combines with J gene TRBJ2-6; no definite D call. Trimming removed 4 bases at V and 1 base at J, with 9 bases between. Germline values: CDR1 SGHDT, CDR2 YYEEEE. The CDR3 has 15 residues.

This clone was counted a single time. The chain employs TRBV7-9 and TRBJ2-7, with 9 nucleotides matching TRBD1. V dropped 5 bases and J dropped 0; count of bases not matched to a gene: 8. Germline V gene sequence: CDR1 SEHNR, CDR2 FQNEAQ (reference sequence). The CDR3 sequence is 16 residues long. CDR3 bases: TGTGCCAGCAGCGCCCCCCGGACAGGGGACTCCTACGAGCAGTACTTC. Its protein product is CASSAPRTGDSYEQYF.

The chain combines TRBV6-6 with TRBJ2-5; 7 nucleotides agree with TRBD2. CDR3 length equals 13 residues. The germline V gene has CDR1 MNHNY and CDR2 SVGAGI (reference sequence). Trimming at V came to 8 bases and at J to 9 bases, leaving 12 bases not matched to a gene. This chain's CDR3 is CASVYGDRGAQYF. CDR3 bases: TGTGCCAGCGTATATGGGGACCGGGGGGCCCAGTACTTC.

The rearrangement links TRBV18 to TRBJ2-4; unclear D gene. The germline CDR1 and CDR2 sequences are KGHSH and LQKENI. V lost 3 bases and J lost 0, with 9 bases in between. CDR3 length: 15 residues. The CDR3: CASSPPQLAKNIQYF. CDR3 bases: TGTGCCAGCTCACCGCCCCAGCTAGCCAAAAACATTCAGTACTTC.

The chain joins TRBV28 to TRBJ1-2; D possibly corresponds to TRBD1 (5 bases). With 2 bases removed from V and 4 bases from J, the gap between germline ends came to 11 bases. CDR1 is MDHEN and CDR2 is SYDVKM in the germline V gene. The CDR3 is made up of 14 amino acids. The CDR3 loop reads CASSLKAGTYGYTF. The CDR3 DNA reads TGTGCCAGCAGTTTAAAAGCAGGGACCTATGGCTACACCTTC.

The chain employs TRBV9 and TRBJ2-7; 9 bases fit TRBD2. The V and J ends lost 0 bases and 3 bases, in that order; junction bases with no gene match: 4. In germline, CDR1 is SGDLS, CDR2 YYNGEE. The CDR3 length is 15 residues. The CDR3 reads CASSVGVSGSYEQYF. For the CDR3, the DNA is TGTGCCAGCAGCGTAGGGGTTAGCGGGAGCTACGAGCAGTACTTC.

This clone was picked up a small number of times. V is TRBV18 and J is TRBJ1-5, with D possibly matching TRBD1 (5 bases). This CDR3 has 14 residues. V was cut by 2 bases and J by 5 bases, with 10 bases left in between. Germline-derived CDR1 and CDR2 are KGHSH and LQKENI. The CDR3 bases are TGTGCCAGCTCACCAGGACATGTCGATCAGCCCCAGCATTTT. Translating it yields CASSPGHVDQPQHF.

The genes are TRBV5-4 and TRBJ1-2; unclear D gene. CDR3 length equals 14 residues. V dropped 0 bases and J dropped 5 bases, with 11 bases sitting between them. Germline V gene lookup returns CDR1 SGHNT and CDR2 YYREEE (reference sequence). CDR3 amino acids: CASSLDRVRYGYTF. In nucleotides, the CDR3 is TGTGCCAGCAGCTTGGATCGAGTTCGGTATGGCTACACCTTC. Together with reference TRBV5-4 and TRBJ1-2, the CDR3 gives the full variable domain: ETGVTQSPTHLIKTRGQQVTLRCSSQSGHNTVSWYQQALGQGPQFIFQYYREEENGRGNFPPRFSGLQFPNYSSELNVNALELDDSALYLCASSLDRVRYGYTFGSGTRLTVV.

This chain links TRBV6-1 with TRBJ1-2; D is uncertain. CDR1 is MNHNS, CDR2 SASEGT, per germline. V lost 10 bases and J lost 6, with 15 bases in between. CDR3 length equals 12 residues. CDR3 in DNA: TGTGCCACTTCGGGAGGGTGGGATGGCTACACCTTC. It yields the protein CATSGGWDGYTF.

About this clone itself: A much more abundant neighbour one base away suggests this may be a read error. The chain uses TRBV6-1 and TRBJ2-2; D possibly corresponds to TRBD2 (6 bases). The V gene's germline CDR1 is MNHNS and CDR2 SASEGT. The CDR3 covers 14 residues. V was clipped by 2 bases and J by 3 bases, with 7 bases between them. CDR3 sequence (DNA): TGTGCCAGCAGTGAATGGGGGGACACCGGGGAGCTGTTTTTT. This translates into CASSEWGDTGELFF.

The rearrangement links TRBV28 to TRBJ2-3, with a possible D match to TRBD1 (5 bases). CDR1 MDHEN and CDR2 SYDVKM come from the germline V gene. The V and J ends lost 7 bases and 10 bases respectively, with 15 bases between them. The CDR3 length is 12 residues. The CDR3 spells CASTAPGSAQYF. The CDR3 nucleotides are TGTGCCAGCACCGCACCAGGGTCGGCGCAGTATTTT.

CDR3 loop: CASSFVSGRMSEQFF. CDR3 nucleotide sequence: TGTGCCAGCAGTTTCGTCAGCGGGAGGATGTCTGAGCAGTTCTTC. The chain carries TRBV28 and TRBJ2-1; 9 nucleotides line up with TRBD2. CDR1 is MDHEN and CDR2 is SYDVKM in the germline V gene. The CDR3 consists of 15 residues. The ends lost 3 bases at V and 9 bases at J; junction bases unmatched: 9.

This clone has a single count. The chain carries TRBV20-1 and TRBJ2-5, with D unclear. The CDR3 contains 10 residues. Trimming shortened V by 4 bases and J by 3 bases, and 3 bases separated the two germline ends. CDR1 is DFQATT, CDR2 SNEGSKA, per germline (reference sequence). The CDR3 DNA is TGCAGTGCTATCAAAGAGACCCAGTACTTC. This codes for CSAIKETQYF.

CDR3 loop: CASSATPGLHYEQYF. The CDR3 DNA follows: TGTGCCAGCAGCGCAACTCCGGGACTACACTACGAGCAGTACTTC. The chain carries TRBV2 and TRBJ2-7; TRBD2 matches at 7 bases. V shed 6 bases and J 3 bases; nucleotides not matched to a gene: 11. Germline CDR1 reads SNHLY; CDR2 reads FYNNEI. The CDR3 consists of 15 residues.

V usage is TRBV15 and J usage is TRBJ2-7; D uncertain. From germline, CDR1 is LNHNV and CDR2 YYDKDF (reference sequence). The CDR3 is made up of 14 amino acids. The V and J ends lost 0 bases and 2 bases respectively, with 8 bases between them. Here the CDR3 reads CATSRDSYTYEQYF. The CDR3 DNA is TGTGCCACCAGCAGAGATTCATACACCTACGAGCAGTACTTC.

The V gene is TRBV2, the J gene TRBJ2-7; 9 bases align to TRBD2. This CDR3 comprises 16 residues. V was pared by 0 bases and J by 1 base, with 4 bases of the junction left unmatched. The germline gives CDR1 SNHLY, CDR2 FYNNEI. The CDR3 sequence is CASSEADTSGSYEQYF. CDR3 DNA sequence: TGTGCCAGCAGTGAAGCCGATACTAGCGGGTCCTACGAGCAGTACTTC.